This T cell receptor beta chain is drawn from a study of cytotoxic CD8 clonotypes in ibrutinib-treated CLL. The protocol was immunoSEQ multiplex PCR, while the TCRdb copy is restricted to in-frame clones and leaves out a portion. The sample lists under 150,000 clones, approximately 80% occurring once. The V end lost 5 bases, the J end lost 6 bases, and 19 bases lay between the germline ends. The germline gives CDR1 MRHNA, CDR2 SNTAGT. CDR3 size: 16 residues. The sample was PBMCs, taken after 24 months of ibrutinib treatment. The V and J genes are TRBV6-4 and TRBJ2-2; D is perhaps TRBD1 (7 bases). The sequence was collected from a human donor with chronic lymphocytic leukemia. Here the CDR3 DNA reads TGTGCCAGCAGTCCTAACGGACAGGAGGGGTCCGGGGAGCTGTTTTTT. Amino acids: CASSPNGQEGSGELFF.